This TCR beta chain was profiled in a study of blood T cell repertoires in COVID-19. The CDR3 has 15 amino acids. CDR1 is LNHDA, CDR2 SQIVND, per germline (reference sequence). Unmatched junction bases numbered 6, after V lost 3 bases and J lost 4 bases. As originally analysed: Scientists estimated how many nucleated cells there were by amplifying reference gene primers. Using immunoSEQ multiplex PCR, the repertoire was profiled, and TCRdb retains in-frame clones only, with some absent. V and J calls and clone size are as listed in that table; D and trimming were resolved from the DNA. Seen here are roughly 320,000 clones, 89% observed once, and the top ten hold about 1.7%.

The sequencing input was peripheral blood. V gene TRBV19 combines with J gene TRBJ2-1; 7 bases are a match to TRBD2. The TCR comes from a woman in her twenties or thirties with COVID-19, enrolled during active disease. CDR3 sequence (DNA): TGTGCCAGTAGTATGCCCGGGGGGTGGTACAATGAGCAGTTCTTC. Its protein is CASSMPGGWYNEQFF.